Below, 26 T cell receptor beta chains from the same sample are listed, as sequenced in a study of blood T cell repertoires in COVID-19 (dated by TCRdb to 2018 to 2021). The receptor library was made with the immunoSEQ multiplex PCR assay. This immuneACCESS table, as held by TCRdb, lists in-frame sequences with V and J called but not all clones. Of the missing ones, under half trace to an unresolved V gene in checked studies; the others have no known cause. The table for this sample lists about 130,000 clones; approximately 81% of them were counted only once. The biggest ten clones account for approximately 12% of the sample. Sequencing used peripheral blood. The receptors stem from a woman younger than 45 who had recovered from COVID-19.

CDR3: CASSGGAYEQYF. In DNA, the CDR3 is TGTGCCAGCAGCGGGGGAGCCTACGAGCAGTACTTC. The V call is TRBV6-5, the J call TRBJ2-7; D might be TRBD2 (6 bases). The V end was cut by 6 bases, the J end by 2 bases, with 8 bases between. Germline CDR1 and CDR2: MNHEY and SVGAGI. The CDR3 has 12 amino acids.

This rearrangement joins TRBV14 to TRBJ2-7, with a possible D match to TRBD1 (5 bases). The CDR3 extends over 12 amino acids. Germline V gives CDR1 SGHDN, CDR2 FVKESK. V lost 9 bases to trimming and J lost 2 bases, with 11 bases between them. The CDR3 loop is CASILGAYEQYF. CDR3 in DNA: TGTGCCAGTATCCTAGGGGCCTACGAGCAGTACTTC.

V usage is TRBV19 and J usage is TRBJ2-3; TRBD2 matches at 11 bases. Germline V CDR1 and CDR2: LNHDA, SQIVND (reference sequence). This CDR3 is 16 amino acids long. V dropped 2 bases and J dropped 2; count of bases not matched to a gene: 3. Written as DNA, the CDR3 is TGTGCCAGTAGTATATCTAGCGGGGGGTACACAGATACGCAGTATTTT. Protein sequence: CASSISSGGYTDTQYF.

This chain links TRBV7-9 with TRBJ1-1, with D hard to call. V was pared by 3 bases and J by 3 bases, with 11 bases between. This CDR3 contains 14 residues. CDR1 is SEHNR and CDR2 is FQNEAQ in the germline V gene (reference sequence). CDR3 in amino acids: CASSFAPSDTEAFF. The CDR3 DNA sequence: TGTGCCAGCAGCTTTGCGCCCTCGGACACTGAAGCTTTCTTT.

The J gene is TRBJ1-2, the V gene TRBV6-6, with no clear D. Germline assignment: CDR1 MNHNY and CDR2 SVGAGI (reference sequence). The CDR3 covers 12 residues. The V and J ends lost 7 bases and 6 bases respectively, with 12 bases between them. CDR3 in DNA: TGTGCCAGCACCGAGCCGCGCGATGGCTACACCTTC. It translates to CASTEPRDGYTF.

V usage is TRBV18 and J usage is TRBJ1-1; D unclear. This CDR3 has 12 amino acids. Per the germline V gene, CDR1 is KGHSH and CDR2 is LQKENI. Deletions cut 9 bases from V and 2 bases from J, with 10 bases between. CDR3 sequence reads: CASHAGNTEAFF. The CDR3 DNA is TGTGCCAGTCATGCAGGAAACACTGAAGCTTTCTTT.

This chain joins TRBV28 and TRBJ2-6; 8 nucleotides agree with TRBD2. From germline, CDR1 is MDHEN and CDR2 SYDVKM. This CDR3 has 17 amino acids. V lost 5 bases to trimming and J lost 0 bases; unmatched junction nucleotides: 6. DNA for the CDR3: TGTGCCAGCAGTACTAGCGGAAGAGACTCTGGGGCCAACGTCCTGACTTTC. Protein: CASSTSGRDSGANVLTF.

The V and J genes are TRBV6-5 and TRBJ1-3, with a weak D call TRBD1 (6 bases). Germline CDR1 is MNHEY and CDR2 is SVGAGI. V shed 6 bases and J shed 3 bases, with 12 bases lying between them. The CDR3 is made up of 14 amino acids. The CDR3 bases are TGTGCCAGCAGACGGCCAGGGGATGGAAACACCATATATTTT. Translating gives CASRRPGDGNTIYF.

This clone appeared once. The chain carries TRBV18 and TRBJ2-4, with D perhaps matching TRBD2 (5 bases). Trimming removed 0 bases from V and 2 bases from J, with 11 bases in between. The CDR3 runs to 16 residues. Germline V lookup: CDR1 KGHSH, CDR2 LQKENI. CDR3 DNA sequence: TGTGCCAGCTCACCACCGGGAGCTCTACCCAAAAACATTCAGTACTTC. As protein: CASSPPGALPKNIQYF.

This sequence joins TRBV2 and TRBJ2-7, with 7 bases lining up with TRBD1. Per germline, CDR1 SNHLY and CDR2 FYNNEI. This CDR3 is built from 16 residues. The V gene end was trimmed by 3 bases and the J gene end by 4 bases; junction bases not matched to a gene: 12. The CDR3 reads CASSDPSTGTSYEQYF. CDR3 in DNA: TGTGCCAGCAGTGACCCTTCGACAGGGACCTCATACGAGCAGTACTTC.

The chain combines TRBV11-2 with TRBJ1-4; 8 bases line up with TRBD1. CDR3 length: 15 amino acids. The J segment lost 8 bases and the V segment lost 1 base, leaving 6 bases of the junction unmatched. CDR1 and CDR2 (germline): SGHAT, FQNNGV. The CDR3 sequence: CASSLGQGIGEKLFF. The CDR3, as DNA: TGTGCCAGCAGCTTAGGACAGGGGATCGGGGAAAAACTGTTTTTT.

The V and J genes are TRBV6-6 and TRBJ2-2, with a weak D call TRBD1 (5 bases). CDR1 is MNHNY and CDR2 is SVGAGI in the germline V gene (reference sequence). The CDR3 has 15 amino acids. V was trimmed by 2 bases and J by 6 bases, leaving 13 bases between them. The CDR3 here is CASSYPSRESGELFF. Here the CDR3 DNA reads TGTGCCAGCAGTTACCCCTCCAGGGAATCCGGGGAGCTGTTTTTT.

CDR3 nucleotides: TGTGCCAGCAGTCTGGAGACTAGCGTGAATGAGCAGTTCTTC. Translation gives CASSLETSVNEQFF. The J gene is TRBJ2-1, the V gene TRBV6-2 or TRBV6-3; 8 bases line up with TRBD2. CDR1 and CDR2 from the germline V gene are MNHEY and SVGEGT. The junction had 7 bases not matched to a gene; V was cut back by 5 bases and J by 7 bases. The CDR3 has 14 residues.

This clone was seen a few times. CDR3 bases: TGTGCCTGGAGACAGGGCGTGGGCACTGAAGCTTTCTTT. This codes for CAWRQGVGTEAFF. This chain uses TRBV30 with TRBJ1-1; D may be TRBD1 (6 bases). Per germline, CDR1 GTSNPN and CDR2 SVGIG (reference sequence). V lost 3 bases to trimming and J lost 4 bases, with 12 bases between them. The CDR3 contains 13 residues.

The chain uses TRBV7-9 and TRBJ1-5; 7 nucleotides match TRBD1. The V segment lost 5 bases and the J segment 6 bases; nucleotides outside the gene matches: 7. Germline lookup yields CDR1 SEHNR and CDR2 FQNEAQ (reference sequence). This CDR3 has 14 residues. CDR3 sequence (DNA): TGTGCCAGCAGCCCGGGACAGCCAGGTCAGCCCCAGCATTTT. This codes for CASSPGQPGQPQHF.

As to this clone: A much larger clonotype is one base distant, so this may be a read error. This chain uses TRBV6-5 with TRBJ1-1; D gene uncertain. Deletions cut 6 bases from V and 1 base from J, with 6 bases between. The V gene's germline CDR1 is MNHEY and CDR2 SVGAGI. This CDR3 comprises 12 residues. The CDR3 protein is CASSPGNTEAFF. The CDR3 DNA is TGTGCCAGCAGCCCGGGGAACACTGAAGCTTTCTTT.

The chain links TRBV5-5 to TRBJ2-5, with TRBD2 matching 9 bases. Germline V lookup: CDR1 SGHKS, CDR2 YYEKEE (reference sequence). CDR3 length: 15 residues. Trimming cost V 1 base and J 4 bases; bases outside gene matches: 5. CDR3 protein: CASSLSGGPGETQYF. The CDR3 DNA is TGTGCCAGCAGCTTGAGCGGGGGGCCGGGAGAGACCCAGTACTTC.

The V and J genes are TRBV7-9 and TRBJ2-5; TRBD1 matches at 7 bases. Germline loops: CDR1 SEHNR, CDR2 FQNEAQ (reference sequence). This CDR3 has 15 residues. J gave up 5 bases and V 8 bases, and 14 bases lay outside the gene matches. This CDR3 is CASDPEGARVETQYF. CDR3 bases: TGTGCCAGCGACCCTGAGGGGGCCCGTGTGGAGACCCAGTACTTC.

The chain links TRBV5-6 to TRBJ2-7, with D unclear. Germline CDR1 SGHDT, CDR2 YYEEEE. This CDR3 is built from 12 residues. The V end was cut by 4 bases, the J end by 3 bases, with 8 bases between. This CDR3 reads CASSMDGYEQYF. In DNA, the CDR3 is TGTGCCAGCAGCATGGACGGCTACGAGCAGTACTTC.

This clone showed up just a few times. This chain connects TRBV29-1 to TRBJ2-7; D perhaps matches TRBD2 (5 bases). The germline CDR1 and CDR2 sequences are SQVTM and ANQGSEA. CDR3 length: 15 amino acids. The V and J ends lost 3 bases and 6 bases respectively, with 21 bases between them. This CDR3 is CSVETSDGRGGEQYF. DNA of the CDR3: TGCAGCGTTGAGACCAGTGACGGTCGAGGAGGCGAGCAGTACTTC.

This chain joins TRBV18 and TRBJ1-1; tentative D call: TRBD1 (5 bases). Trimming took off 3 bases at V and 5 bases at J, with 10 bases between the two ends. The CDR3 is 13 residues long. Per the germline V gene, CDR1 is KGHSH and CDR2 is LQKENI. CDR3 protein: CASSPGGRTEAFF. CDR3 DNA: TGTGCCAGCTCACCCGGGGGTCGGACTGAAGCTTTCTTT.

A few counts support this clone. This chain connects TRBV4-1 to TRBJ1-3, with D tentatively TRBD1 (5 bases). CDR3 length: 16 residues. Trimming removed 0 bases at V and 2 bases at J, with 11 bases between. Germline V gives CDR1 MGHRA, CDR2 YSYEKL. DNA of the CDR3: TGCGCCAGCAGCCAAGATCTAGACAGAACTGGAAACACCATATATTTT. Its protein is CASSQDLDRTGNTIYF.

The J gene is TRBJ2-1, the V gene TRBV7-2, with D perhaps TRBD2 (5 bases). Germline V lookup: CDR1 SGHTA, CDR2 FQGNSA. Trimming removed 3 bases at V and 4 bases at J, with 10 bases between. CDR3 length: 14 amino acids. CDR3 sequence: CASSFPGIYNEQFF. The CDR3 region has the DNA TGTGCCAGCAGCTTCCCCGGGATATACAATGAGCAGTTCTTC.

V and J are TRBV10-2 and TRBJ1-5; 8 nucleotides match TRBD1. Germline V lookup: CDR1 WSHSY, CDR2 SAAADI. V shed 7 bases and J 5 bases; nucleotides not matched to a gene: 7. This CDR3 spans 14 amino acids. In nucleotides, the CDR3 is TGCGCCAGCACTGACGGGACAGGATATCAGCCCCAGCATTTT. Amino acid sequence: CASTDGTGYQPQHF.

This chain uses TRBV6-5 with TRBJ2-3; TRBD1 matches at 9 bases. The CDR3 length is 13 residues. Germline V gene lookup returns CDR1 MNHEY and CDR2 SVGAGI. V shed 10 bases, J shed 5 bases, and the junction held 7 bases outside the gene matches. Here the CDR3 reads CATSGQGKDTQYF. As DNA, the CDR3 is TGTGCCACCTCGGGACAGGGAAAAGATACGCAGTATTTT.

The CDR3 DNA reads as TGTGCCAGCAGCCAAGATCCCCGGGACAGTTTCGCCTACACCTTC. Translation gives CASSQDPRDSFAYTF. The chain links TRBV3-1 (or the pseudogene TRBV3-2) to TRBJ1-2; 7 bases match TRBD1. CDR3 size: 15 residues. Per germline, CDR1 LGHDT and CDR2 YNNKEL (reference sequence). V was clipped by 0 bases and J by 10 bases; unmatched bases: 11.